This T cell receptor beta chain was captured by sequencing in a study of OX40 agonist ivuxolimab in advanced cancers. Concerning the study at large: Ivuxolimab was a fully human IgG2 agonistic monoclonal antibody targeting the costimulatory receptor OX40 (CD134). The paper reports the monotherapy dose-escalation portion (N of about 51 patients) of the phase I ivuxolimab trial. Patients were allowed to have had prior anti-PD-1, anti-PD-L1 or anti-CTLA-4 therapy, and approximately 40% of the dose-escalation patients had been treated with checkpoint inhibitors. The purpose of peripheral TCRbeta sequencing was to test whether ivuxolimab changed TCR sequence diversity and led to clonal T-cell expansion. Partial responses were achieved by three dose-escalation patients, of whom one had hepatocellular carcinoma and two had cutaneous melanoma. The dose-escalation cohort was roughly 83% male with a mean age of roughly 62 years, ranging from about 23 to 85. Of the roughly 51 patients in dose escalation, 19 had hepatocellular carcinoma, around 15 had melanoma, 9 had renal cell carcinoma and 9 had head and neck cancer. Intravenous ivuxolimab was administered to patients every 2 weeks at six dose levels: 0.01, 0.1, 0.3, 1.5, 3 and 10 mg/kg. Study-level results and caveats: The antigen specificity of the clonally expanded peripheral T cells was not determined. In partial responders in the 0.1-3.0 mg/kg groups, normalized peripheral clonal expansion was found to be among the lowest, especially among CD8+ T cells. Low levels of normalized T-cell clonal expansion were also shown by some nonresponding patients. At doses from 0.1 to 3.0 mg/kg, clonal expansion was seen in both CD4+ and CD8+ blood T cells between baseline and week 6. On average, CD8+ T cells showed more expanded clones than CD4+ T cells after ivuxolimab.

A note on this clone: Its antigen has not been determined. Qualities for individual bases were not recorded, and no much larger clone is one base off.

For sequencing of the TCRbeta CDR3 region, genomic DNA was extracted from the sorted cells. TCRbeta CDR3 regions were sequenced using the immunoSEQ Assay. Drawn from immuneACCESS, this table holds only the in-frame rearrangements with V and J called that TCRdb kept. Clones are partly lost; checked studies trace under half to an unresolved V gene and leave the rest unexplained. This sample is represented by fewer than 75,000 clones; around 80% of them were singletons. Around 8% of the sample comes from the top ten. Patients with a history of autoimmune disease or receiving systemic immunosuppression were excluded from the trial. Peripheral blood for TCR sequencing was collected from all dose cohorts at baseline, on cycle 4 day 1, and on cycle 7 day 1. Samples were obtained from an open-label, multicenter, first-in-human phase I dose-escalation trial of ivuxolimab. Adults with locally advanced or metastatic melanoma, renal cell, hepatocellular, or head and neck squamous cell carcinoma were enrolled in the trial. CD4+ and CD8+ T cells were sorted separately from peripheral blood before TCR sequencing.

This clonotype was sampled from an adult with an advanced solid tumor such as melanoma, head and neck, liver or kidney cancer. The material was CD4+ or CD8+ T cells sorted from blood, obtained in a trial of the OX40 agonist ivuxolimab.

CDR3 loop: CASGRLVGEQFF. The sequenced DNA is TGTGCCAGCGGCAGACTGGTGGGTGAGCAGTTCTTC. The chain uses TRBV2 and TRBJ2-1; the D gene lacks a confident call. The V end loses 8 bases and the J end loses 9 bases, and a stretch of 14 bases separates them. Taken from cysteine to phenylalanine, the CDR3 has 12 residues. Here the CDR3 DNA is all that survives: 36 bases in frame from base 1. The germline V gene gives CDR1 as SNHLY and CDR2 as FYNNEI.